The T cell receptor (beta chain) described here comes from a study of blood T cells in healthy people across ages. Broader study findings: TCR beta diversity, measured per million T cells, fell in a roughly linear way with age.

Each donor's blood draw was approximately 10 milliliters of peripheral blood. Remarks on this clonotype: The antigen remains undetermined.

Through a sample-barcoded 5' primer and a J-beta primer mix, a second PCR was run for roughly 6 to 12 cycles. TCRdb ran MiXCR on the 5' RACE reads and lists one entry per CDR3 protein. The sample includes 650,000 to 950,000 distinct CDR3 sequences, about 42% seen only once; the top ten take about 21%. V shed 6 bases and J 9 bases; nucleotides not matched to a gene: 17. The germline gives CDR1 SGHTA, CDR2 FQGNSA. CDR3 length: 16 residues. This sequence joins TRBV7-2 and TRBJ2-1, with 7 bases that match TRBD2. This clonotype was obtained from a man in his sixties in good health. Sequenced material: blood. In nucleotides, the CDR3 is TGTGCCAGCAGGCGCACGTCAGCGGGGACTCCGGGTGAGCAGTTCTTC. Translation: CASRRTSAGTPGEQFF.